The next 28 T cell receptor beta chains were all read from a single sample in a study of OX40 agonist ivuxolimab in advanced cancers. Using immunoSEQ multiplex PCR, the repertoire was profiled, and TCRdb retains in-frame clones only, with some absent. The table shows fewer than 40,000 clones, with approximately 80% occurring only once. Sequenced here: CD4+ or CD8+ T cells sorted from blood, sampled in a trial of the OX40 agonist ivuxolimab. These receptors came from an adult with an advanced solid tumor such as melanoma, head and neck, liver or kidney cancer.

The V call is TRBV6-1, the J call TRBJ2-7; D gene uncertain. Germline V gene lookup returns CDR1 MNHNS and CDR2 SASEGT. This CDR3 region has 11 residues. V was clipped by 6 bases and J by 2 bases, with 5 bases between them. CDR3: CASRDPYEQYF. As DNA, the CDR3 is TGTGCCAGCAGGGACCCCTACGAGCAGTACTTC.

The chain couples TRBV5-5 to TRBJ2-3, with 9 positions matching TRBD2. V was clipped by 1 base and J by 1 base; unmatched bases: 4. CDR1 is SGHKS and CDR2 is YYEKEE in the germline V gene (reference sequence). The CDR3 loop spans 16 amino acids. The CDR3 here is CASSLFGGGGTDTQYF. In DNA, the CDR3 is TGTGCCAGCAGCTTGTTTGGCGGGGGGGGCACAGATACGCAGTATTTT.

The chain combines TRBV12-1 with TRBJ1-1; TRBD1 is taken as the D call from the table, unchecked against the DNA. TRBV12-1 is marked as a pseudogene. The CDR3 contains 14 residues. The CDR3 sequence is CASSAGQGATEAFF. In DNA, the CDR3 is TGTGCCAGCAGCGCGGGACAGGGGGCCACTGAAGCTTTCTTT.

The chain employs TRBV19 and TRBJ1-5, with D hard to call. Looked up from germline, CDR1 is LNHDA and CDR2 is SQIVND (reference sequence). The CDR3 has 15 amino acids. Trimming took off 6 bases at V and 3 bases at J, with 15 bases between the two ends. CDR3 coding DNA: TGTGCCAGTAGCCCTGGGCAGCTCTACAATCAGCCCCAGCATTTT. As protein: CASSPGQLYNQPQHF.

This clone is labeled medium-sized. This chain uses TRBV4-1 with TRBJ2-7, with D perhaps TRBD2 (5 bases). Germline CDR1 and CDR2: MGHRA and YSYEKL. The CDR3 sequence is 15 residues long. With 0 bases removed from V and 2 bases from J, the gap between germline ends came to 11 bases. This chain's CDR3 is CASSQDDTGTYEQYF. The CDR3 DNA sequence: TGCGCCAGCAGCCAAGATGATACGGGGACCTACGAGCAGTACTTC.

V gene TRBV5-1 combines with J gene TRBJ2-7; the match to TRBD1 covers 7 bases. This CDR3 region has 15 residues. The junction had 7 bases not matched to a gene; V was cut back by 4 bases and J by 0 bases. Germline V gene lookup returns CDR1 SGHRS and CDR2 YFSETQ. The CDR3 sequence: CASSPTGTVSYEQYF. The CDR3 DNA is TGCGCCAGCAGCCCGACCGGGACAGTCTCCTACGAGCAGTACTTC.

This sequence joins TRBV5-6 and TRBJ2-2; the match to TRBD1 covers 8 bases. J lost 5 bases, V lost 5 bases, and 17 bases had no gene match. The CDR3 covers 18 residues. CDR1 is SGHDT, CDR2 YYEEEE, per germline. The CDR3 spells CASRVGQGALVDTGELFF. The CDR3 region has the DNA TGTGCCAGCAGGGTCGGGCAGGGGGCATTAGTGGATACCGGGGAGCTGTTTTTT.

The chain recombines TRBV19 with TRBJ1-2, with D unclear. CDR1 is LNHDA, CDR2 SQIVND, per germline (reference sequence). The ends were cut back, 7 bases at V and 0 bases at J, with 9 bases in the middle. CDR3 length: 13 amino acids. CDR3 nucleotide sequence: TGTGCCAGTACATTTTTGGCTAACTATGGCTACACCTTC. This translates into CASTFLANYGYTF.

V is TRBV28 and J is TRBJ2-1, with D possibly being TRBD2 (5 bases). V shed 3 bases and J shed 1 base, with 13 bases lying between them. The CDR3 covers 16 residues. Germline V gene data show CDR1 as MDHEN and CDR2 as SYDVKM. In DNA, the CDR3 is TGTGCCAGCAGTTTGTCTCCGGGATATTCCTACAATGAGCAGTTCTTC. Translated, it gives CASSLSPGYSYNEQFF.

This rearrangement joins TRBV5-1 to TRBJ2-5, with TRBD2 matching 10 bases. The junction had 5 bases not matched to a gene; V was cut back by 1 base and J by 2 bases. Germline-derived CDR1 and CDR2 are SGHRS and YFSETQ. The CDR3 is 16 residues long. Here the CDR3 reads CASSLLLAGGQETQYF. In nucleotides, the CDR3 is TGCGCCAGCAGCTTGTTATTAGCGGGGGGTCAAGAGACCCAGTACTTC.

This sequence joins TRBV5-5 and TRBJ1-1; 7 nucleotides agree with TRBD1. With V trimmed by 4 bases and J by 0 bases, 9 bases remained unmatched. CDR3 length: 16 residues. CDR1 and CDR2 from the germline V gene are SGHKS and YYEKEE (reference sequence). The CDR3 sequence is CASSPISGTVNTEAFF. As DNA, the CDR3 is TGTGCCAGCAGCCCAATTTCTGGGACAGTGAACACTGAAGCTTTCTTT.

J is TRBJ2-3 and V is TRBV13; a possible D gene is TRBD2 (6 bases). Germline V CDR1 and CDR2: PRHDT, FYEKMQ (reference sequence). V was pared by 8 bases and J by 10 bases, with 22 bases between. The CDR3 totals 14 residues. DNA for the CDR3: TGTGCCAGCCTGAAAGCCGGGACTCGTATTTCGCAGTATTTT. Its protein product is CASLKAGTRISQYF.

The chain links TRBV10-1 to TRBJ2-4; no reliable D call. The CDR3 length is 15 residues. The germline V gene encodes CDR1 WNHNN and CDR2 SYGVQD (reference sequence). Trimming shortened V by 5 bases and J by 2 bases, and 13 bases separated the two germline ends. The CDR3 DNA reads TGCGCCAGCAGTCCCTCTCGTGGGACCAAAAACATTCAGTACTTC. Encoded protein: CASSPSRGTKNIQYF.

V gene TRBV6-8 combines with J gene TRBJ1-5, with no clear D. Germline V gives CDR1 MNHGY, CDR2 SAAAGT. This CDR3 comprises 14 residues. V was pared by 7 bases and J by 4 bases, with 14 bases between. The DNA for the CDR3 is TGTGCCAGCACCCCTCCCGGGTTGAATCAGCCCCAGCATTTT. Translation gives CASTPPGLNQPQHF.

The chain employs TRBV6-1 and TRBJ1-2; D is uncertain. The CDR3 has 13 residues. Germline values: CDR1 MNHNS, CDR2 SASEGT. Trimming cost V 2 bases and J 4 bases, with 8 bases left between them. CDR3 residues: CASSEPSPYGYTF. The CDR3 region has the DNA TGTGCCAGCAGTGAACCGTCACCCTATGGCTACACCTTC.

The chain joins TRBV6-5 to TRBJ2-2, with D unclear. CDR3 length: 13 amino acids. The V end lost 7 bases, the J end lost 8 bases, and 14 bases lay between the germline ends. CDR1 and CDR2 from the germline V gene are MNHEY and SVGAGI. The CDR3 is CASTLRWQGELFF. DNA for the CDR3: TGTGCCAGCACCCTCCGATGGCAGGGGGAGCTGTTTTTT.

The rearrangement joins TRBV5-1 to TRBJ1-6, with 9 bases matching TRBD1. From germline, CDR1 is SGHRS and CDR2 YFSETQ. The CDR3 has 16 amino acids. V lost 0 bases to trimming and J lost 9 bases; unmatched junction nucleotides: 7. CDR3 nucleotides: TGCGCCAGCAGCTTGGCCTCGGGACAGGGCGGTTCACCCCTCCACTTT. Translated: CASSLASGQGGSPLHF.

The gene calls are TRBV12-5 and TRBJ2-2; D remains unclear. The CDR3 contains 14 residues. Germline V gene data show CDR1 as LGHNT and CDR2 as FRNRAP. Trimming cost V 3 bases and J 3 bases, with 8 bases left between them. For the CDR3, the DNA is TGTGCTAGTGGTTTACCCGATTACACCGGGGAGCTGTTTTTT. The encoded protein is CASGLPDYTGELFF. Variable domain in full (rest from reference TRBV12-5 and TRBJ2-2): DARVTQTPRHKVTEMGQEVTMRCQPILGHNTVFWYRQTMMQGLELLAYFRNRAPLDDSGMPKDRFSAEMPDATLATLKIQPSEPRDSAVYFCASGLPDYTGELFFGEGSRLTVL.

The chain recombines TRBV5-5 with TRBJ1-6; no clear D. The length of the CDR3 is 19 residues. The germline V gene encodes CDR1 SGHKS and CDR2 YYEKEE (reference sequence). V was clipped by 5 bases and J by 0 bases, with 21 bases between them. CDR3 bases: TGTGCCAGCAGTTATGATGTAGGGATCGGCGGCTCCTATAATTCACCCCTCCACTTT. Translating it yields CASSYDVGIGGSYNSPLHF.

This clone was observed a few times. This sequence joins TRBV2 and TRBJ2-5; D not resolved. Trimming shortened V by 5 bases and J by 4 bases, and 14 bases separated the two germline ends. The germline V gene encodes CDR1 SNHLY and CDR2 FYNNEI. The CDR3 is made up of 14 amino acids. The CDR3 nucleotides read TGTGCCAGCAGTAACCCTGGGCCGGTAGAGACCCAGTACTTC. It yields the protein CASSNPGPVETQYF.

The chain joins TRBV12-5 to TRBJ1-6; D might be TRBD1 (6 bases). Trimming removed 6 bases at V and 10 bases at J, with 16 bases between. The germline gives CDR1 LGHNT, CDR2 FRNRAP. The CDR3 has 14 amino acids. CDR3 region: CASGLDRPHSPLHF. Here the CDR3 DNA reads TGTGCTAGTGGCCTGGACAGACCACACTCACCCCTCCACTTT. Supplemented by reference TRBV12-5 and TRBJ1-6, the full variable domain reads DARVTQTPRHKVTEMGQEVTMRCQPILGHNTVFWYRQTMMQGLELLAYFRNRAPLDDSGMPKDRFSAEMPDATLATLKIQPSEPRDSAVYFCASGLDRPHSPLHFGNGTRLTVT.

The gene calls are TRBV7-2 and TRBJ1-5, with D hard to call. The CDR3 is 14 residues long. V gave up 1 base and J gave up 6 bases, with 10 bases separating them. Germline CDR1 SGHTA, CDR2 FQGNSA. The CDR3 protein is CASSLGGGTQPQHF. The CDR3 DNA sequence: TGTGCCAGCAGCTTAGGAGGAGGAACTCAGCCCCAGCATTTT.

The J gene is TRBJ1-1, the V gene TRBV15, with a weak D call TRBD1 (5 bases). Germline loops: CDR1 LNHNV, CDR2 YYDKDF (reference sequence). V gave up 2 bases and J gave up 2 bases, with 15 bases separating them. This CDR3 comprises 16 residues. The CDR3 nucleotides read TGTGCCACCAGCAGAATGGGGACGGCCCGAAACACTGAAGCTTTCTTT. Residues: CATSRMGTARNTEAFF.

V gene TRBV18 combines with J gene TRBJ1-6; 7 positions agree with TRBD1. Trimming cost V 1 base and J 9 bases; bases outside gene matches: 3. Germline V gene sequence: CDR1 KGHSH, CDR2 LQKENI. CDR3 length equals 14 residues. DNA of the CDR3: TGTGCCAGCTCACCACAGGGGGCAAGTTCACCCCTCCACTTT. Amino acid sequence: CASSPQGASSPLHF.

The chain links TRBV21-1 to TRBJ1-2; TRBD1, the D gene given by the table, was not confirmed from the DNA. TRBV21-1 is flagged as a pseudogene. The CDR3 has 18 residues. In nucleotides, the CDR3 is TGTGCCAGCAGATGGACTGAAGGGGGTAGGAAAGAGGTACAAGGCTACACCTTC. The encoded protein is CASRWTEGGRKEVQGYTF.

V and J are TRBV6-1 and TRBJ1-2, with a weak D call TRBD1 (6 bases). CDR1 is MNHNS and CDR2 is SASEGT in the germline V gene. The CDR3 loop spans 14 amino acids. The V end was cut by 3 bases, the J end by 5 bases, with 13 bases between. CDR3 DNA: TGTGCCAGCAGTGAGATGGGGGCGGGATATGGCTACACCTTC. Translation gives CASSEMGAGYGYTF.

This rearrangement joins TRBV6-5 to TRBJ2-2, with a tentative D call TRBD2 (5 bases). The CDR3 loop spans 14 amino acids. Trimming took 8 bases from V and 3 from J, leaving 13 bases between them. Germline CDR1 MNHEY, CDR2 SVGAGI. The chain's CDR3 is CASLGARDTGELFF. The CDR3, as DNA: TGTGCCAGCTTGGGAGCACGAGACACCGGGGAGCTGTTTTTT.

The chain carries TRBV28 and TRBJ2-1; no definite D call. Germline V gene lookup returns CDR1 MDHEN and CDR2 SYDVKM. The CDR3 loop spans 13 amino acids. The V end lost 5 bases, the J end lost 9 bases, and 14 bases lay between the germline ends. CDR3 nucleotides: TGTGCCAGCAGTATGACTCGTTCTGGTGAGCAGTTCTTC. Its protein product is CASSMTRSGEQFF.